One and the same sample provided the 4 T cell receptor beta chains below, sequenced in a study of graft-versus-host responses after intestinal transplantation. Only in-frame clones appear in the TCRdb table, and some are missing; sequencing was by immunoSEQ multiplex PCR. The table has approximately 130,000 clones, approximately 92% seen once. These receptors lack a known antigen. Sample: unstimulated CD4+ T cells sorted from spleen or lymph node cells, taken before intestinal transplant. These receptor sequences come from a human donor who received an intestinal transplant.

This chain joins TRBV10-1 and TRBJ2-3; D not certain. V was trimmed by 0 bases and J by 10 bases, leaving 14 bases between them. Germline V gives CDR1 WNHNN, CDR2 SYGVQD (reference sequence). This CDR3 spans 14 amino acids. CDR3 sequence (DNA): TGCGCCAGCAGTGAGTCGACCCCTCGAGGCGCGCAGTATTTT. It specifies CASSESTPRGAQYF.

In its sample, this clone was seen a few times. The chain joins TRBV18 to TRBJ1-3, with D perhaps TRBD1 (6 bases). The CDR3 runs to 15 residues. Between the trimmed V and J ends, which lost 5 bases and 0 bases, there was a span of 11 bases. Germline V lookup: CDR1 KGHSH, CDR2 LQKENI. CDR3 in DNA: TGTGCCAGCTCAAACAGGGAGATCTCTGGAAACACCATATATTTT. Encoded protein: CASSNREISGNTIYF.

V usage is TRBV6-6 and J usage is TRBJ2-7, with D perhaps TRBD1 (6 bases). The germline V gene has CDR1 MNHNY and CDR2 SVGAGI (reference sequence). The CDR3 covers 16 residues. V lost 0 bases, J lost 0 bases, and 12 bases lay in between. This CDR3 reads CASSYSSGDLSYEQYF. The CDR3 nucleotides are TGTGCCAGCAGTTACTCTTCAGGGGACCTCTCCTACGAGCAGTACTTC.

The chain combines TRBV5-6 with TRBJ2-7; possibly TRBD1 for D (5 bases). Trimming left V 0 bases short and J 3 bases short, with 19 bases between. This CDR3 contains 17 residues. The germline V gene encodes CDR1 SGHDT and CDR2 YYEEEE. CDR3 sequence: CASSLGGAPAHFYEQYF. CDR3 sequence (DNA): TGTGCCAGCAGCTTGGGTGGGGCACCTGCCCATTTCTACGAGCAGTACTTC.